Sample share makes the clone carrying this TCR beta chain medium-sized. Its antigen is still unknown. The data are from a study of read filtering for tumor transcriptome and immune sequencing. Study details: After DNase treatment, RNA was made into whole-transcriptome libraries. Study findings and constraints: The CD138-negative fraction was mixed bone marrow immune cells, not pure T cells. Compared with RNA-seq, IR-seq gave much higher clonotype depth and reliability.

The library was built from about 0.4 ug RNA with molecular barcoded adaptors for alpha/delta and beta/gamma chains. TCRdb reanalysed the reads using MiXCR and keeps one entry per CDR3 protein. The profile shows 20,000 to 25,000 distinct CDR3 sequences, roughly 15% of them singletons. Trimming cost V 0 bases and J 12 bases; bases outside gene matches: 10. CDR1 and CDR2 from the germline V gene are SGHAT and FQNNGV. The CDR3 contains 15 residues. This chain connects TRBV11-2 to TRBJ2-1, with TRBD2 matching 8 bases. The source is a donor aged 40 or over with multiple myeloma. Sequencing was done on a sample of a population of CD138-negative cells sorted from bone marrow. CDR3 coding DNA: TGTGCCAGCAGCTTAGACCCCGGGGGGCGGGAGGTGCAGTTCTTC. This sequence encodes CASSLDPGGREVQFF.